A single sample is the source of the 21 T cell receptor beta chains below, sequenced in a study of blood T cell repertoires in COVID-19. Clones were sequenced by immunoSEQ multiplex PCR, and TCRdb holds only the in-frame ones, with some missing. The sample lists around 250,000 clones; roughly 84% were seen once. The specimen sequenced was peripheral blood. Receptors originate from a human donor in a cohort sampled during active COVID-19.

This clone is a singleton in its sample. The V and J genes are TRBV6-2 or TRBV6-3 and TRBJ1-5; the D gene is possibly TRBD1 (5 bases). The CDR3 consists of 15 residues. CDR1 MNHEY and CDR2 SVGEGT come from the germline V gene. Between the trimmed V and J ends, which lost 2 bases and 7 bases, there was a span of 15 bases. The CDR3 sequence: CASSYTGGVRQPQHF. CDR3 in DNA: TGTGCCAGCAGTTACACGGGGGGGGTTAGACAGCCCCAGCATTTT.

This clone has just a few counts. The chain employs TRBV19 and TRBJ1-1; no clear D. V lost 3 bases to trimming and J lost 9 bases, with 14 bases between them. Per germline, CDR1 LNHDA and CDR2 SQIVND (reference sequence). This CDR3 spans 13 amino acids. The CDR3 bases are TGTGCCAGTAGTATCTCGCGTGGAGCGAAAGCTTTCTTT. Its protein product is CASSISRGAKAFF.

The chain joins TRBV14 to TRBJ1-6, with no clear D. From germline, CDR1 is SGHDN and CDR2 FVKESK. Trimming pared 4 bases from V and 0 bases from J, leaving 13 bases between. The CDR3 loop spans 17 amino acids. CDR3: CASSRSLGVSYNSPLHF. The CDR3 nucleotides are TGTGCCAGCAGCCGATCACTCGGGGTCTCCTATAATTCACCCCTCCACTTT.

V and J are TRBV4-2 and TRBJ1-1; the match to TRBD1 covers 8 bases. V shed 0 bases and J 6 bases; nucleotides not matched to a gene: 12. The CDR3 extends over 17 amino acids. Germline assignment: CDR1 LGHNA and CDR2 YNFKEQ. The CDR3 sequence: CASSQDLRTGNLAEAFF. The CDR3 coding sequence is TGTGCCAGCAGCCAAGACCTCCGGACAGGGAATTTAGCTGAAGCTTTCTTT.

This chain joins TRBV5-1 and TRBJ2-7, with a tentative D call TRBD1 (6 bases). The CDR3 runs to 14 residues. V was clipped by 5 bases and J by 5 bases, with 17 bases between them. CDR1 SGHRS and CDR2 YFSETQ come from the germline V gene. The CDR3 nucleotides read TGCGCCAGCAGGGGGCTAACAGGGCTCAACGAGCAGTACTTC. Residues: CASRGLTGLNEQYF. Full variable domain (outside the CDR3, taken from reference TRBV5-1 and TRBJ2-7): KAGVTQTPRYLIKTRGQQVTLSCSPISGHRSVSWYQQTPGQGLQFLFEYFSETQRNKGNFPGRFSGRQFSNSRSEMNVSTLELGDSALYLCASRGLTGLNEQYFGPGTRLTVT.

CDR3 region: CASSPGFGAEAFF. For the CDR3, the DNA is TGTGCCAGTAGCCCCGGTTTTGGTGCTGAAGCTTTCTTT. The chain recombines TRBV19 with TRBJ1-1; no clear D. The V end lost 6 bases, the J end lost 6 bases, and 14 bases lay between the germline ends. Per the germline V gene, CDR1 is LNHDA and CDR2 is SQIVND (reference sequence). CDR3 length: 13 residues.

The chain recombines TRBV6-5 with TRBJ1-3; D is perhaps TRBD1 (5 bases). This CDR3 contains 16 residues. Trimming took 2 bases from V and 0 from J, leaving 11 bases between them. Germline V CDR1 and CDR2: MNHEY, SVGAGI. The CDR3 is CASSYDSAYSGNTIYF. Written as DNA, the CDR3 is TGTGCCAGCAGTTACGACAGCGCCTACTCTGGAAACACCATATATTTT.

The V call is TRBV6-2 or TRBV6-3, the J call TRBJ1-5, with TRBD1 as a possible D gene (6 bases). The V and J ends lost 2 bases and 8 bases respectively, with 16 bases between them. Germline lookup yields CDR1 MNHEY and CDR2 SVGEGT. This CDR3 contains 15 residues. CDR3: CASSYEQGGAEPQHF. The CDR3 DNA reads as TGTGCCAGCAGTTACGAACAGGGTGGAGCTGAGCCCCAGCATTTT.

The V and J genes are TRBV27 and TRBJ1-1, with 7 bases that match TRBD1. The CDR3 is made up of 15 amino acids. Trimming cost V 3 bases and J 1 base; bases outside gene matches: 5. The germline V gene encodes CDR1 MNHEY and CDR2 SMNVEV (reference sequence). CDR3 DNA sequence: TGTGCCAGCAGTTTTTCCGGGACAGCGAACACTGAAGCTTTCTTT. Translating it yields CASSFSGTANTEAFF.

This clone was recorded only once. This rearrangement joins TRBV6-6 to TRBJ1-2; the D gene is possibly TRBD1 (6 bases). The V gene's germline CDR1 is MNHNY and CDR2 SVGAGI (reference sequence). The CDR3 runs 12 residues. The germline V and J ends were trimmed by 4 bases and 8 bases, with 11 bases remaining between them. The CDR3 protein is CASSLQGSGYTF. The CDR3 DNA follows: TGTGCCAGCAGTTTACAGGGCTCGGGCTACACCTTC.

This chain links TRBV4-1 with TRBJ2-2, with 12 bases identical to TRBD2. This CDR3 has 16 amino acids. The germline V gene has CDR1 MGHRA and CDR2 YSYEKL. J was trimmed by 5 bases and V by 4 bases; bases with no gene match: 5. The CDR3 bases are TGCGCCAGCAGCCCCATTGGGACTAGCGGGACCGGGGAGCTGTTTTTT. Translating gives CASSPIGTSGTGELFF.

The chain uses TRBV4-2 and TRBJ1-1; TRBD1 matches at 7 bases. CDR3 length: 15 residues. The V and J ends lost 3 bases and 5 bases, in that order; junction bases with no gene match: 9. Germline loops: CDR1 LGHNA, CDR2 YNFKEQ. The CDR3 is CASSQRRDSGTEAFF. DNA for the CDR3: TGTGCCAGCAGCCAGAGAAGGGACAGTGGAACTGAAGCTTTCTTT.

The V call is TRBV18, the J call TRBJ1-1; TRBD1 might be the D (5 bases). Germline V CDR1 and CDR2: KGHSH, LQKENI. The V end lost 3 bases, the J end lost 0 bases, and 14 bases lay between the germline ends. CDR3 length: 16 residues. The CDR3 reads CASSPPLTVLNTEAFF. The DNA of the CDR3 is TGTGCCAGCTCACCCCCGTTGACAGTCTTGAACACTGAAGCTTTCTTT.

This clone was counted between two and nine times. CDR3 DNA sequence: TGTGCCAGCAAGGGGGACCAGAACACTGAAGCTTTCTTT. Protein product: CASKGDQNTEAFF. The chain links TRBV6-5 to TRBJ1-1, with a possible D match to TRBD1 (6 bases). The V end was cut by 7 bases, the J end by 1 base, with 10 bases between. CDR1 and CDR2 (germline): MNHEY, SVGAGI. The CDR3 is made up of 13 amino acids.

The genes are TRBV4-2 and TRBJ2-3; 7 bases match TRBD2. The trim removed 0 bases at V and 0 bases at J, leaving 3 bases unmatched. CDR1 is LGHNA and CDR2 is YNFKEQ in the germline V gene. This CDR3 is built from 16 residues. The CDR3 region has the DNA TGTGCCAGCAGCCAAGATTCTAGCGGTAGCACAGATACGCAGTATTTT. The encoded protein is CASSQDSSGSTDTQYF.

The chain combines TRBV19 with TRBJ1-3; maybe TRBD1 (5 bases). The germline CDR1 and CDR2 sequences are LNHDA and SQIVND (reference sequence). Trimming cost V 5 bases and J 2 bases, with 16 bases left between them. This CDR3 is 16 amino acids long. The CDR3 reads CASSDPGRGAGNTIYF. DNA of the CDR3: TGTGCCAGTAGTGATCCTGGACGGGGGGCTGGAAACACCATATATTTT.

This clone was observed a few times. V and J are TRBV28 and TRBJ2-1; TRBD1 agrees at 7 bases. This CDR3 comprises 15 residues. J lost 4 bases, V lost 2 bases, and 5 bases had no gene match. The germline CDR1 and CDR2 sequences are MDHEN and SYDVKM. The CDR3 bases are TGTGCCAGCAGTTTACCCCCGGGACAGTACAATGAGCAGTTCTTC. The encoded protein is CASSLPPGQYNEQFF.

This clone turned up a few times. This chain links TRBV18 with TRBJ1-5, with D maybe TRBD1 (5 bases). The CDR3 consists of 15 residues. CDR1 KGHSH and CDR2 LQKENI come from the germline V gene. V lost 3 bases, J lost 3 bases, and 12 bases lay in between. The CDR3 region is CASSPLPRANQPQHF. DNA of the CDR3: TGTGCCAGCTCACCCCTCCCCAGGGCCAATCAGCCCCAGCATTTT.

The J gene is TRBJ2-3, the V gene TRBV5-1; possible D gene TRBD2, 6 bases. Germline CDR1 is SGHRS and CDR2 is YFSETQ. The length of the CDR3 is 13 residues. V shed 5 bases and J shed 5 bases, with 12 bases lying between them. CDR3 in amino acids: CASSLRLVDTQYF. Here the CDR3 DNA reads TGCGCCAGCAGTTTAAGACTAGTAGATACGCAGTATTTT.

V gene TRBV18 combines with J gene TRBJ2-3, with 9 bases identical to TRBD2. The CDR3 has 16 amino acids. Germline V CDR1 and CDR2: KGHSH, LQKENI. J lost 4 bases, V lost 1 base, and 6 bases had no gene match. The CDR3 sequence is CASSPLGSGGPDTQYF. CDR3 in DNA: TGTGCCAGCTCACCACTGGGTAGCGGGGGACCAGATACGCAGTATTTT. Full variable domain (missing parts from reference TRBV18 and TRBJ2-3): NAGVMQNPRHLVRRRGQEARLRCSPMKGHSHVYWYRQLPEEGLKFMVYLQKENIIDESGMPKERFSAEFPKEGPSILRIQQVVRGDSAAYFCASSPLGSGGPDTQYFGPGTRLTVL.

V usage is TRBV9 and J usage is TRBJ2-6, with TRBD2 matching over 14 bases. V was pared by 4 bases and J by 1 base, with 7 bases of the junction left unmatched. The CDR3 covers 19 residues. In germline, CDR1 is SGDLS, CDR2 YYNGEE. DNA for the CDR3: TGTGCCAGCAGCCCCACGACTAGCGGGAGGGCGTCTGGGGCCAACGTCCTGACTTTC. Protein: CASSPTTSGRASGANVLTF.